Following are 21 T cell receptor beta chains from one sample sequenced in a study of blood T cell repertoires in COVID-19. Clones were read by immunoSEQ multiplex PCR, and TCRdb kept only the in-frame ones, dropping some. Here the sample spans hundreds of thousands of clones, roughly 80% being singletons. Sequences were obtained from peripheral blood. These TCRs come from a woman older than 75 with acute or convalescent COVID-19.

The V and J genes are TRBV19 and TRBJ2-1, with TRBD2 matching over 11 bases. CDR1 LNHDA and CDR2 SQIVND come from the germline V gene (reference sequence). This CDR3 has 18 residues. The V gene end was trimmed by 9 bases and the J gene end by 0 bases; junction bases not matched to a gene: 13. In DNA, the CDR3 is TGTGCCAGCATACCAAGGACTAGCGGGCGGAGCTCCTACAATGAGCAGTTCTTC. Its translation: CASIPRTSGRSSYNEQFF.

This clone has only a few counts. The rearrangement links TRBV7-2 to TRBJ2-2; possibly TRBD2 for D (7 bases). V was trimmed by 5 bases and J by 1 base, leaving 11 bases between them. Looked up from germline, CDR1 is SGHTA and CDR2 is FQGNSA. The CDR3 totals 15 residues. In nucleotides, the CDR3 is TGTGCCAGCAGCCCGAGGGGGGGGAACACCGGGGAGCTGTTTTTT. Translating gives CASSPRGGNTGELFF.

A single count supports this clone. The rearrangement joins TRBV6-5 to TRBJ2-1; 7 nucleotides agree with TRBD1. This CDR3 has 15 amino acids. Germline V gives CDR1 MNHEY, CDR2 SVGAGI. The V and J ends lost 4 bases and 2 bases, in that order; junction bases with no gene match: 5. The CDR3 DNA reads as TGTGCCAGCAGTTCCTCCGGGACAGCCTACAATGAGCAGTTCTTC. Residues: CASSSSGTAYNEQFF.

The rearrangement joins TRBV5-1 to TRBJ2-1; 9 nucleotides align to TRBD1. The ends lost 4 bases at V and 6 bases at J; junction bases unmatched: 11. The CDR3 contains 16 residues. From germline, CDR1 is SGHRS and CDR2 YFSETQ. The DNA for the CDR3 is TGCGCCAGCAGCGTGGGAGGGACAGGGACAGCCAATGAGCAGTTCTTC. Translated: CASSVGGTGTANEQFF. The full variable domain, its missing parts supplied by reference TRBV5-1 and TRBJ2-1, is KAGVTQTPRYLIKTRGQQVTLSCSPISGHRSVSWYQQTPGQGLQFLFEYFSETQRNKGNFPGRFSGRQFSNSRSEMNVSTLELGDSALYLCASSVGGTGTANEQFFGPGTRLTVL.

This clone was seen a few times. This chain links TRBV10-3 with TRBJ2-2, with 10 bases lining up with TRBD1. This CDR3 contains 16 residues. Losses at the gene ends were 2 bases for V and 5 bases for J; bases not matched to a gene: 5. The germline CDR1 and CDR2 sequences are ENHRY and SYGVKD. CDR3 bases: TGTGCCATCAGTGAGCCGGGACAGGGGAGGACCGGGGAGCTGTTTTTT. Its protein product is CAISEPGQGRTGELFF.

Here the CDR3 reads CASTLAEPYEQYF. The CDR3 coding sequence is TGTGCCAGCACCTTAGCAGAGCCCTACGAGCAGTACTTC. The chain carries TRBV28 and TRBJ2-7; D uncertain. V lost 7 bases to trimming and J lost 2 bases, with 12 bases between them. CDR3 length: 13 amino acids. Per the germline V gene, CDR1 is MDHEN and CDR2 is SYDVKM.

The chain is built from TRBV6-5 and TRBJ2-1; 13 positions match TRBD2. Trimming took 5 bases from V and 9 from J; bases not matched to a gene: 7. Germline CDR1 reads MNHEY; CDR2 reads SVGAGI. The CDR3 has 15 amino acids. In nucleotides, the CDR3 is TGTGCCAGCAGTACTGGGACTAGCGGGATGAGTGAGCAGTTCTTC. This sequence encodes CASSTGTSGMSEQFF.

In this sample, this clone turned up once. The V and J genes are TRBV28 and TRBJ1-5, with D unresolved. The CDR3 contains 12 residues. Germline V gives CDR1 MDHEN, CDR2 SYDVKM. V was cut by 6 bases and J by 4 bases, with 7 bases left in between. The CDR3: CASSQLNQPQHF. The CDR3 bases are TGTGCCAGCAGCCAACTGAATCAGCCCCAGCATTTT.

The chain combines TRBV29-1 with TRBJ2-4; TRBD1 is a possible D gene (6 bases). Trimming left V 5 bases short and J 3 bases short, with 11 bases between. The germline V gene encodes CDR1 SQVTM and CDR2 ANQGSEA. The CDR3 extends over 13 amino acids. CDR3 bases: TGCAGCGTTAAACAGGGAGACAAAAACATTCAGTACTTC. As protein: CSVKQGDKNIQYF. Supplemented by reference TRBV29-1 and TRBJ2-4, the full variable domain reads SAVISQKPSRDICQRGTSLTIQCQVDSQVTMMFWYRQQPGQSLTLIATANQGSEATYESGFVIDKFPISRPNLTFSTLTVSNMSPEDSSIYLCSVKQGDKNIQYFGAGTRLSVL.

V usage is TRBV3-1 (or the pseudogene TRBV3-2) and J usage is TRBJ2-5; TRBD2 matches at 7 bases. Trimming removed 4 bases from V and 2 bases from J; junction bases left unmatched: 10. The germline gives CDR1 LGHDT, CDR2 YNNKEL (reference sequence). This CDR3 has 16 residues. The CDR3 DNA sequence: TGTGCCAGCAGCCTAGGTTGGGCTAGCGGACAAGAGACCCAGTACTTC. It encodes CASSLGWASGQETQYF.

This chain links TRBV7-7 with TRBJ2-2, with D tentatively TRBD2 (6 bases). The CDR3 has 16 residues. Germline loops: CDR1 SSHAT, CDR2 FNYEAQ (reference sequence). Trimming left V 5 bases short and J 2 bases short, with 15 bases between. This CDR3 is CASSPRRGPNTGELFF. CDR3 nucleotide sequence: TGTGCCAGCAGCCCAAGGAGGGGTCCAAACACCGGGGAGCTGTTTTTT.

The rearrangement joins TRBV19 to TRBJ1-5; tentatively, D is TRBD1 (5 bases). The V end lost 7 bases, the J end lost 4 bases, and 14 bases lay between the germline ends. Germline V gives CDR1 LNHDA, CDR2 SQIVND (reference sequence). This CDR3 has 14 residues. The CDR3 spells CASNPLDRNQPQHF. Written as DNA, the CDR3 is TGTGCCAGTAATCCCTTAGACAGAAATCAGCCCCAGCATTTT.

The CDR3 here is CASSLSATNEKLFF. The CDR3 DNA follows: TGCGCCAGCAGCTTGTCGGCAACTAATGAAAAACTGTTTTTT. This sequence joins TRBV5-1 and TRBJ1-4; unclear D gene. Germline V gives CDR1 SGHRS, CDR2 YFSETQ. The V and J ends lost 1 base and 0 bases respectively, with 4 bases between them. This CDR3 has 14 amino acids.

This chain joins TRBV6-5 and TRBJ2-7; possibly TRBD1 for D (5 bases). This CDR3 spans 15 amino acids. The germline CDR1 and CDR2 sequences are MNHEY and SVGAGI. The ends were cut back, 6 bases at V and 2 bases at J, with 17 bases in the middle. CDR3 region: CASSYHYSGTYEQYF. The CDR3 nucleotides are TGTGCCAGCAGCTACCATTACTCAGGGACCTACGAGCAGTACTTC.

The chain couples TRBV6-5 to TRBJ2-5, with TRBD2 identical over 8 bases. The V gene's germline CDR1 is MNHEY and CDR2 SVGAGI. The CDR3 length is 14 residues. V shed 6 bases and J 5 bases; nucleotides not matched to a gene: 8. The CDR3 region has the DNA TGTGCCAGCAGCCGTTCGGGGGGGCAGGAGACCCAGTACTTC. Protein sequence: CASSRSGGQETQYF.

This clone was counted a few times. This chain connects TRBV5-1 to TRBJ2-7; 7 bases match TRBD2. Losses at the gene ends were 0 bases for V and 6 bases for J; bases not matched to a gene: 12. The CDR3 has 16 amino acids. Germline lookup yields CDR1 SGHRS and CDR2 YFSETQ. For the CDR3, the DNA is TGCGCCAGCAGCTTGGATGCACCGGGACTAAACGGCGAGCAGTACTTC. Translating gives CASSLDAPGLNGEQYF.

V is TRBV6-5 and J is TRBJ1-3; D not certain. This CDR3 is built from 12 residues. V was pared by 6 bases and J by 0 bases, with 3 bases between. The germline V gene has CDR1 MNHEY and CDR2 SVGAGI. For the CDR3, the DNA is TGTGCCAGCAGGCGCTCTGGAAACACCATATATTTT. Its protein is CASRRSGNTIYF.

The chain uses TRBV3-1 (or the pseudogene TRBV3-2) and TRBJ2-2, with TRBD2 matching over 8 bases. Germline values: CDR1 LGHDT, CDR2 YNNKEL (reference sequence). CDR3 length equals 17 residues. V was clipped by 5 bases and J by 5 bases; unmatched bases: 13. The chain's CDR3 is CASSVGPGLVRTGELFF. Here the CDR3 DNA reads TGTGCCAGCAGCGTAGGACCGGGACTAGTCAGAACCGGGGAGCTGTTTTTT.

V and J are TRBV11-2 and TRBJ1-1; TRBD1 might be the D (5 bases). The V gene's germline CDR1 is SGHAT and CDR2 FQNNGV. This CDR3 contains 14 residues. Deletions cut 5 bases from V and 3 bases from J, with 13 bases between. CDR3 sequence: CASSRILGDTEAFF. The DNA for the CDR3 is TGTGCCAGCAGCCGCATTCTAGGGGACACTGAAGCTTTCTTT.

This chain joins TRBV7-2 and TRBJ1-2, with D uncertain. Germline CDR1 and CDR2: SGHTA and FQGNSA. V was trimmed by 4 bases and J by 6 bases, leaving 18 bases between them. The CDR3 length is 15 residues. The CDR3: CASSSREGGADGYTF. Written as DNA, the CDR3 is TGTGCCAGCAGCTCTCGGGAGGGAGGCGCCGATGGCTACACCTTC. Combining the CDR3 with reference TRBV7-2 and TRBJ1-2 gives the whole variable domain GAGVSQSPSNKVTEKGKDVELRCDPISGHTALYWYRQSLGQGLEFLIYFQGNSAPDKSGLPSDRFSAERTGGSVSTLTIQRTQQEDSAVYLCASSSREGGADGYTFGSGTRLTVV.

The CDR3 coding sequence is TGCGCCAGCAGTCTAGAGTGCTACAATGAGCAGTTCTTC. Translated: CASSLECYNEQFF. The chain combines TRBV23-1 with TRBJ2-1, with D unclear. TRBV23-1 is an open reading frame whose function is uncertain. Between the trimmed V and J ends, which lost 4 bases and 3 bases, there was a span of 7 bases. The CDR3 is 13 residues long.